This is a list of T cell receptor beta chains from one sample in a study of blood T cell repertoires in COVID-19. Assay: immunoSEQ multiplex PCR; the TCRdb copy retains only in-frame clones and omits some. The sample shows about 240,000 clones, approximately 85% of them seen only once. Sequenced material: peripheral blood. The receptors derive from a woman in her 70s with acute or convalescent COVID-19. The CDR3 runs from the conserved cysteine through the conserved F or W. The D gene is left open where the match is weak. Where a row states a size, it is once, few, many or the class of an expanded clone; other rows omit it.

>.|TRBV19|.|TRBJ2-2
CASQTSMRAIVTGELFF
TGTGCCAGCCAGACCTCTATGAGGGCAATTGTCACCGGGGAGCTGTTTTTT
>.|TRBV6-4|.|TRBJ2-2
CASSANPGTGELFF
TGTGCCAGCAGTGCCAATCCAGGGACCGGGGAGCTGTTTTTT
>.|TRBV7-2|.|TRBJ1-5
CASTLTAGARQPQHF
TGTGCCAGCACCCTCACCGCGGGGGCACGCCAGCCCCAGCATTTT
>.|TRBV18|.|TRBJ2-7
CASSPGAYEQYF
TGTGCCAGCTCACCAGGGGCTTACGAGCAGTACTTC
>.|TRBV3-1/TRBV3-2|.|TRBJ1-3
CASSLRLRTAGNTIYF
TGTGCCAGCAGCCTCCGGCTTAGGACAGCTGGAAACACCATATATTTT
>.|TRBV6-5|.|TRBJ1-5
CATRLGVNQPQHF
TGTGCCACCAGACTCGGAGTGAATCAGCCCCAGCATTTT
>.|TRBV27|TRBD2|TRBJ2-7
CASSFSGGTYEQYF
TGTGCCAGCAGTTTTAGCGGGGGAACCTACGAGCAGTACTTC
>.|TRBV19|TRBD1|TRBJ1-6
CASSIRTGGNSPLHF
TGTGCCAGTAGTATTCGGACAGGGGGAAATTCACCCCTCCACTTT
>.|TRBV5-4|TRBD2|TRBJ2-2
CASSSSGGAMVGELFF
TGTGCCAGCAGCTCTAGCGGGGGGGCCATGGTCGGGGAGCTGTTTTTT
>.|TRBV27|TRBD1|TRBJ2-3
CASSLKIGPGGGNTQYF
TGTGCCAGCAGTTTAAAGATAGGGCCAGGGGGCGGGAATACGCAGTATTTT
>.|TRBV3-1/TRBV3-2|.|TRBJ1-1
CAAGQGVTEAFF
TGTGCCGCAGGGCAGGGTGTGACTGAAGCTTTCTTT
>once|TRBV24-1|TRBD1|TRBJ1-2
CATSDAPGTGGSYGYTF
TGTGCCACCAGTGATGCCCCCGGGACAGGGGGCAGCTATGGCTACACCTTC
>.|TRBV9|.|TRBJ1-6
CASSVDQGWDSPLHF
TGTGCCAGCAGCGTAGATCAGGGATGGGATTCACCCCTCCACTTT
>few|TRBV6-4|TRBD1|TRBJ2-7
CASSADRASYEQYF
TGTGCCAGCAGTGCCGACAGGGCCTCCTACGAGCAGTACTTC
>.|TRBV5-1|.|TRBJ2-6
CASSYSDRSGANVLTF
TGCGCCAGCAGCTACTCAGACAGATCTGGGGCCAACGTCCTGACTTTC
>.|TRBV7-9|.|TRBJ1-1
CASSLTDDTEAFF
TGTGCCAGCAGCTTAACAGATGACACTGAAGCTTTCTTT
>.|TRBV2|.|TRBJ2-5
CASISDTLTETQYF
TGTGCCAGCATCAGTGACACATTAACGGAGACCCAGTACTTC
>few|TRBV7-2|.|TRBJ1-2
CATEPGRSGYTF
TGTGCCACCGAGCCGGGGAGGAGCGGCTACACCTTC
>.|TRBV6-5|.|TRBJ1-5
CASRLLSADQPQHF
TGTGCCAGCAGGCTACTCAGCGCCGATCAGCCCCAGCATTTT
>.|TRBV6-5|.|TRBJ1-2
CASSRGGADYGYTF
TGTGCCAGCAGTAGGGGGGGCGCGGACTATGGCTACACCTTC
>few|TRBV27|TRBD2|TRBJ2-2
CASSLRRGLAANTGELFF
TGTGCCAGCAGTTTACGAAGGGGACTAGCGGCGAACACCGGGGAGCTGTTTTTT
>.|TRBV5-1|TRBD1|TRBJ1-1
CASSSTGTVFLNTEAFF
TGCGCCAGCAGCTCTACCGGGACAGTCTTCTTGAACACTGAAGCTTTCTTT
>few|TRBV28|.|TRBJ2-2
CASLMGGRTGELFF
TGTGCCAGCCTGATGGGGGGGCGAACCGGGGAGCTGTTTTTT
>once|TRBV28|TRBD1|TRBJ1-1
CASSFYRGGTEAFF
TGTGCCAGCAGTTTCTACAGGGGTGGGACTGAAGCTTTCTTT
>once|TRBV27|.|TRBJ2-2
CASSPTLGHTITGELFF
TGTGCCAGCAGTCCCACCCTGGGACACACTATTACCGGGGAGCTGTTTTTT
>few|TRBV7-6|.|TRBJ1-5
CASSLYDQGLPYQPQHF
TGTGCCAGCAGCTTATACGACCAGGGCCTACCCTATCAGCCCCAGCATTTT
>.|TRBV27|.|TRBJ1-5
CASSLSQGRQPQHF
TGTGCCAGCAGTTTAAGCCAGGGCAGGCAGCCCCAGCATTTT
>.|TRBV6-5|TRBD1|TRBJ2-3
CASTPDRGHTDTQYF
TGTGCCAGCACCCCCGACAGGGGGCATACAGATACGCAGTATTTT
>.|TRBV5-1|.|TRBJ1-2
CASSLSGSPSIGAF
TGCGCCAGCAGCTTGTCCGGGTCTCCCTCTATCGGAGCCTTC
>.|TRBV5-6|.|TRBJ1-5
CASSLLDQPQHF
TGTGCCAGCAGCTTGTTAGATCAGCCCCAGCATTTT
>.|TRBV4-3|.|TRBJ2-2
CASSQVWSTGELFF
TGCGCCAGCAGCCAAGTTTGGAGCACCGGGGAGCTGTTTTTT
>.|TRBV6-5|TRBD1|TRBJ1-2
CASSSQGRSYGYTF
TGTGCCAGCAGTTCACAGGGGCGCAGCTATGGCTACACCTTC
>.|TRBV5-1|TRBD1|TRBJ2-3
CASGRQGSFTDTQYF
TGCGCCAGCGGACGACAGGGGTCGTTCACAGATACGCAGTATTTT
>.|TRBV10-3|TRBD2|TRBJ2-2
CATQRGGRTGELFF
TGTGCCACACAGCGGGGGGGCCGGACCGGGGAGCTGTTTTTT
>.|TRBV25-1|.|TRBJ1-4
CASSGPWGGNEKLFF
TGTGCCAGCAGTGGACCCTGGGGGGGAAATGAAAAACTGTTTTTT
>.|TRBV6-5|.|TRBJ1-2
CASNYGGAGGYTF
TGTGCCAGCAACTACGGAGGGGCAGGTGGCTACACCTTC
>.|TRBV7-2|.|TRBJ2-3
CASSPALRSADTQYF
TGTGCCAGCAGCCCGGCACTCCGTAGCGCAGATACGCAGTATTTT
>.|TRBV2|TRBD1|TRBJ1-4
CASSIQGTSEKLFF
TGTGCCAGCAGTATACAGGGGACTTCCGAAAAACTGTTTTTT
>.|TRBV3-1/TRBV3-2|.|TRBJ1-2
CASSQGLGNYGYTF
TGTGCCAGCAGCCAAGGCCTCGGTAACTATGGCTACACCTTC
>.|TRBV2|.|TRBJ1-6
CARGQGNNSPLHF
TGTGCCAGGGGGCAGGGTAATAATTCACCCCTCCACTTT
>.|TRBV15|TRBD1|TRBJ2-2
CATSPQGNGELFF
TGTGCCACCAGCCCACAGGGGAACGGGGAGCTGTTTTTT
>.|TRBV6-5|.|TRBJ1-6
CASSYLGGRGNSPLHF
TGTGCCAGCAGTTACTTGGGGGGACGGGGAAATTCACCCCTCCACTTT
>.|TRBV6-5|.|TRBJ1-3
CASSYSGTLSGNTIYF
TGTGCCAGCAGTTACTCTGGGACACTCTCTGGAAACACCATATATTTT
>.|TRBV7-2|TRBD1|TRBJ1-6
CASSSRTGESPLHF
TGTGCCAGCAGCTCGAGGACAGGGGAATCACCCCTCCACTTT